This T cell receptor (beta chain) was identified in a study of blood T cell repertoires in COVID-19. At the level of the study: Samples taken during acute and convalescent COVID-19 were collected in the United States, Italy and Spain. T cells, B-cell-depleted T cells, or PBMCs supplied cDNA or gDNA.

J was trimmed by 8 bases and V by 3 bases; bases with no gene match: 8. Germline V CDR1 and CDR2: MNHNS, SASEGT. The CDR3 totals 16 residues. Methods used by the authors: Amplification of reference gene primers provided the estimated nucleated cell counts. Assay: immunoSEQ multiplex PCR; the TCRdb copy retains only in-frame clones and omits some. Clone size and the V and J calls come from that table; the DNA yielded D and trimming. The data contain under 300,000 clones, around 90% of them singletons. The TCR sequence derives from a woman younger than 45 with acute or convalescent COVID-19. Specimen: peripheral blood. V is TRBV6-1 and J is TRBJ2-1; 12 positions match TRBD2. This CDR3 reads CASSDRPSGRAYEQFF. Written as DNA, the CDR3 is TGTGCCAGCAGTGACCGCCCTAGCGGGAGGGCCTATGAGCAGTTCTTC.